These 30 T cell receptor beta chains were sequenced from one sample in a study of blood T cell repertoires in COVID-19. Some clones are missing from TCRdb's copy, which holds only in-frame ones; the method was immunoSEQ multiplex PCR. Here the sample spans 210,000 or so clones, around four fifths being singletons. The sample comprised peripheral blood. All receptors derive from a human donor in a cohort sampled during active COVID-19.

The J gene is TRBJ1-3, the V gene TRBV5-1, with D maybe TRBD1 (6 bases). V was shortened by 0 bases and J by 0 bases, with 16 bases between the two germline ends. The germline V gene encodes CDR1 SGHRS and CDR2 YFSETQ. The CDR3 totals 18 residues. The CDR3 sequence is CASSLGSQGYLSGNTIYF. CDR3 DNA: TGCGCCAGCAGCTTGGGATCGCAGGGGTACCTCTCTGGAAACACCATATATTTT. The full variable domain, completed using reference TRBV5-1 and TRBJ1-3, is KAGVTQTPRYLIKTRGQQVTLSCSPISGHRSVSWYQQTPGQGLQFLFEYFSETQRNKGNFPGRFSGRQFSNSRSEMNVSTLELGDSALYLCASSLGSQGYLSGNTIYFGEGSWLTVV.

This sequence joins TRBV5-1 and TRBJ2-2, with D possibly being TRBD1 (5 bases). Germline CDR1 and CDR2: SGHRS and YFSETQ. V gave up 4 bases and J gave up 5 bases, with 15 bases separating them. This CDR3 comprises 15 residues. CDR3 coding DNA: TGCGCCAGCAGCCCCCTCCCAGGGAAAACCGGGGAGCTGTTTTTT. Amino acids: CASSPLPGKTGELFF. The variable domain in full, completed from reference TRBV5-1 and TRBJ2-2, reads KAGVTQTPRYLIKTRGQQVTLSCSPISGHRSVSWYQQTPGQGLQFLFEYFSETQRNKGNFPGRFSGRQFSNSRSEMNVSTLELGDSALYLCASSPLPGKTGELFFGEGSRLTVL.

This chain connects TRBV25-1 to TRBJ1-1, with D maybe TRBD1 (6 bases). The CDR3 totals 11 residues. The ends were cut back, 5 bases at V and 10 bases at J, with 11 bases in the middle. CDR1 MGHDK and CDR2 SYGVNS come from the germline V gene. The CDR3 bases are TGTGCCAGCAGTTTACAGGGCCTAGCTTTCTTT. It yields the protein CASSLQGLAFF.

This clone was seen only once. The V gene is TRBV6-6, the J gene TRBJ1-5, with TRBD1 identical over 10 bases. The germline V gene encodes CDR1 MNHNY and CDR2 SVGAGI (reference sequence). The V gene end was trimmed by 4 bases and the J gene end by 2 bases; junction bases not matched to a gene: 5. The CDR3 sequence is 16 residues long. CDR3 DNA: TGTGCCAGCAGTTCATCCGGGACAGGGGGCAATCAGCCCCAGCATTTT. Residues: CASSSSGTGGNQPQHF.

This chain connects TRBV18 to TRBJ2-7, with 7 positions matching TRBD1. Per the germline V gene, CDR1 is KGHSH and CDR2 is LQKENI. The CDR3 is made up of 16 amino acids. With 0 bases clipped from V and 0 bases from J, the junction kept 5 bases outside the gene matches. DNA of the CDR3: TGTGCCAGCTCACCACCGGACAGGACAGCCTCCTACGAGCAGTACTTC. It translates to CASSPPDRTASYEQYF.

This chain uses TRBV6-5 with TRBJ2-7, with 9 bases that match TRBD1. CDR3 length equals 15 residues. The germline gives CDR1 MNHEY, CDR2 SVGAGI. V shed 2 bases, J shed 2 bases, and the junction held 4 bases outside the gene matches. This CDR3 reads CASSYPHRGPYEQYF. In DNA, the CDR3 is TGTGCCAGCAGTTACCCGCACAGGGGGCCCTACGAGCAGTACTTC.

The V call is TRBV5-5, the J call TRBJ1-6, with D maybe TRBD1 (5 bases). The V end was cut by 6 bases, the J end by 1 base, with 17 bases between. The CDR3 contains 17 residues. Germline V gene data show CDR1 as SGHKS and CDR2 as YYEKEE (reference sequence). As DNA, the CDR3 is TGTGCCAGCACCCCGGTTGGGGGGTTTTCCTATAATTCACCCCTCCACTTT. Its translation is CASTPVGGFSYNSPLHF.

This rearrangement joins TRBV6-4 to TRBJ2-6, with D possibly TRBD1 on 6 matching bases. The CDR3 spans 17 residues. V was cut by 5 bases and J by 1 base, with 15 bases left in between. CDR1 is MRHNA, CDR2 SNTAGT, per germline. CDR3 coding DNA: TGTGCCAGCAGTAAGGGACACCTCCCGTCTGGGGCCAACGTCCTGACTTTC. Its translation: CASSKGHLPSGANVLTF.

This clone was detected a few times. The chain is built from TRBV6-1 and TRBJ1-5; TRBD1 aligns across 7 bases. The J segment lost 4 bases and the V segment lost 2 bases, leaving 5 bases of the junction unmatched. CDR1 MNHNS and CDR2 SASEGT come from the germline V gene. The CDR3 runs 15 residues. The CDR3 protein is CASSEMVTGNQPQHF. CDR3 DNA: TGTGCCAGCAGTGAAATGGTGACAGGGAATCAGCCCCAGCATTTT.

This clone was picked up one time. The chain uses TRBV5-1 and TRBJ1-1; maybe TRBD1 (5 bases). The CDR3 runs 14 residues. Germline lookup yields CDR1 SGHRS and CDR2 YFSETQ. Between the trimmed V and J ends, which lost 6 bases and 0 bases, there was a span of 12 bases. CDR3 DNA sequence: TGCGCCAGCACGTCCGTGGGGCTGAACACTGAAGCTTTCTTT. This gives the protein CASTSVGLNTEAFF.

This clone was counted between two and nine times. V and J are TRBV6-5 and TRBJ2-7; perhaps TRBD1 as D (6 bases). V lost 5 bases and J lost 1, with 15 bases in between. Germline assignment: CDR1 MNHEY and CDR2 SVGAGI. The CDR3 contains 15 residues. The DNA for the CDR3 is TGTGCCAGCAGTCCGAGGACAGACCTGTCCTACGAGCAGTACTTC. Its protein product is CASSPRTDLSYEQYF.

As DNA, the CDR3 is TGTGCCAGCAGCTACAGGGGAGTACTTACTGAAGCTTTCTTT. This gives the protein CASSYRGVLTEAFF. The chain uses TRBV27 and TRBJ1-1; 7 bases map to TRBD1. The CDR3 runs 14 residues. V lost 6 bases and J lost 5; bases outside the gene matches: 9. CDR1 is MNHEY, CDR2 SMNVEV, per germline (reference sequence).

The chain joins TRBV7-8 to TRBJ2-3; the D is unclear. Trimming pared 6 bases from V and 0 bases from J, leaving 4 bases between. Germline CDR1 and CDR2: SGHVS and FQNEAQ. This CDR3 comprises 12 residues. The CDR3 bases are TGTGCCAGCAGTCTGAGCACAGATACGCAGTATTTT. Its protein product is CASSLSTDTQYF.

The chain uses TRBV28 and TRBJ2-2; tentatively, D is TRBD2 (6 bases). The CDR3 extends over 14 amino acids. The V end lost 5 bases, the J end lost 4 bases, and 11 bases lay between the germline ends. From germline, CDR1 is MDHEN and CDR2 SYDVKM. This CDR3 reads CASSVVAVTGELFF. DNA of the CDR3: TGTGCCAGCAGTGTTGTAGCGGTCACCGGGGAGCTGTTTTTT.

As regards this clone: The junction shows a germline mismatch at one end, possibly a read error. CDR3 nucleotides: TGTGCCAGTAGTACGCAACCCGTACAGCCCAAGCATTTT. Translating gives CASSTQPVQPKHF. V usage is TRBV19 and J usage is TRBJ1-5; D not resolved. The CDR3 sequence is 13 residues long. In germline, CDR1 is LNHDA, CDR2 SQIVND (reference sequence).

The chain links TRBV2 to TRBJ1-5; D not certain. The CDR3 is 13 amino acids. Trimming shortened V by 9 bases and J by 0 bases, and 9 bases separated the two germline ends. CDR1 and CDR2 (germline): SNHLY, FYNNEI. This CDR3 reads CASRRDSNQPQHF. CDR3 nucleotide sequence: TGTGCCAGTCGCCGCGATAGCAATCAGCCCCAGCATTTT.

CDR3 coding DNA: TGTGCCAGCAGTCTCCAAGCGGGACAGGGGCGGAATGAGCAGTTCTTC. It encodes CASSLQAGQGRNEQFF. The chain carries TRBV27 and TRBJ2-1; 10 bases match TRBD1. This CDR3 has 16 residues. The V gene's germline CDR1 is MNHEY and CDR2 SMNVEV (reference sequence). With V trimmed by 5 bases and J by 7 bases, 11 bases remained unmatched.

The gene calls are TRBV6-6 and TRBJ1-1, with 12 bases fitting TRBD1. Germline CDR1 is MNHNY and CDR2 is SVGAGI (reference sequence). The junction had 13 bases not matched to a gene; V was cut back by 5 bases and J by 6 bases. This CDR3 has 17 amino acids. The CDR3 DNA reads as TGTGCCAGCAGTCAGACCGGGACAGGGGGCCTCGTCGCTGAAGCTTTCTTT. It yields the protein CASSQTGTGGLVAEAFF.

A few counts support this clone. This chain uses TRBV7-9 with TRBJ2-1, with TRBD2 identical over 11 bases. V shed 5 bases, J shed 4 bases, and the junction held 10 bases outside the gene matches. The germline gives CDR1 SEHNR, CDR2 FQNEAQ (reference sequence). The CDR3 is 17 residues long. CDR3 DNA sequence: TGTGCCAGCAGCCCGGCGGGCGGGACTAGCGGTTACAATGAGCAGTTCTTC. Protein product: CASSPAGGTSGYNEQFF.

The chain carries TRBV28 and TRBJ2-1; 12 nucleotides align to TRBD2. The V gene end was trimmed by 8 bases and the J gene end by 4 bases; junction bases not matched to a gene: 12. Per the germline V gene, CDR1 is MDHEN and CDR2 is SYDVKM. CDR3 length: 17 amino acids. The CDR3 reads CASSGTPGTSGYNEQFF. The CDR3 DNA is TGTGCCAGCTCCGGGACACCCGGGACTAGCGGGTACAATGAGCAGTTCTTC.

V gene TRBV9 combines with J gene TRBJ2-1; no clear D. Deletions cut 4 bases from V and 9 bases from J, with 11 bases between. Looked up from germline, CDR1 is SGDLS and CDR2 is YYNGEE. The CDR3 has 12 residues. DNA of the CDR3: TGTGCCAGCAGCCCTCGGGTTGGTGAGCAGTTCTTC. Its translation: CASSPRVGEQFF.

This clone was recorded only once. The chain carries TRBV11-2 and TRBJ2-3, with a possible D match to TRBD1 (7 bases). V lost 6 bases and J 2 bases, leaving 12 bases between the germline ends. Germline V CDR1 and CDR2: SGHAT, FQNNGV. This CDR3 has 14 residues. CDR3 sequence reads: CASRRDSFTDTQYF. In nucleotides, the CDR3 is TGTGCCAGCAGGCGGGACAGCTTCACAGATACGCAGTATTTT. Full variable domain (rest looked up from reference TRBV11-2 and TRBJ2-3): EAGVAQSPRYKIIEKRQSVAFWCNPISGHATLYWYQQILGQGPKLLIQFQNNGVVDDSQLPKDRFSAERLKGVDSTLKIQPAKLEDSAVYLCASRRDSFTDTQYFGPGTRLTVL.

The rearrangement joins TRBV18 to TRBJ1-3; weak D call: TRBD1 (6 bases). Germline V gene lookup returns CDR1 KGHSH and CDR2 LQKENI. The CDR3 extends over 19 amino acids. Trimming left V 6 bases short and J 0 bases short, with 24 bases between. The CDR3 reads CASSPRFSPGHTSGNTIYF. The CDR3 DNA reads TGTGCCAGCTCGCCGCGGTTCTCTCCGGGACATACCTCTGGAAACACCATATATTTT.

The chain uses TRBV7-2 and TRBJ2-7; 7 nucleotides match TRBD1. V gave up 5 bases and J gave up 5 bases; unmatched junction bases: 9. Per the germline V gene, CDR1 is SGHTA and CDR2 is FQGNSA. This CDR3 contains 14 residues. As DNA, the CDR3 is TGTGCCAGCAGCCCCCGGACAGGCTTGGACGAGCAGTACTTC. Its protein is CASSPRTGLDEQYF. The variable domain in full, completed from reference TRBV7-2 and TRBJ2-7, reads GAGVSQSPSNKVTEKGKDVELRCDPISGHTALYWYRQSLGQGLEFLIYFQGNSAPDKSGLPSDRFSAERTGGSVSTLTIQRTQQEDSAVYLCASSPRTGLDEQYFGPGTRLTVT.

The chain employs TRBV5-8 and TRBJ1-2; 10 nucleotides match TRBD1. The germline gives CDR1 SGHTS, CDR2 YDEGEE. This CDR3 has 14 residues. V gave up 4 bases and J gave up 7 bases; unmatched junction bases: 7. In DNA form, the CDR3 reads TGTGCCAGCAGCCGGGACAGGGGTCCCGGTGGCTACACCTTC. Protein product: CASSRDRGPGGYTF.

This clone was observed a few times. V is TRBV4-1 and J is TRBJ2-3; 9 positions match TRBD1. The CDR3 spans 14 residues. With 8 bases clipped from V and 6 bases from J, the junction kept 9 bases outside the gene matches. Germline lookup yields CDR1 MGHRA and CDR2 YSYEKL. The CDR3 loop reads CASVRDRVSDTQYF. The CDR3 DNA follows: TGCGCCAGCGTCCGGGACAGGGTGTCCGATACGCAGTATTTT.

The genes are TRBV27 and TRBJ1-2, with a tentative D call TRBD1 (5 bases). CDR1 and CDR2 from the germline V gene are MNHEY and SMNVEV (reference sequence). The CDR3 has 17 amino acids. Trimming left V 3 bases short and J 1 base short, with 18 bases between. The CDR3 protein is CASSLKVRDNINYGYTF. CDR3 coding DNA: TGTGCCAGCAGTTTGAAAGTCAGGGATAATATTAACTATGGCTACACCTTC.

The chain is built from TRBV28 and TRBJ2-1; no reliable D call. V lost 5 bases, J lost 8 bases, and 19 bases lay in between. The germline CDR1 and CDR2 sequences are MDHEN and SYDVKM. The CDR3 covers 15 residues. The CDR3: CASSPTDRLWDEQFF. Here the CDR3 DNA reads TGTGCCAGCAGTCCGACTGATAGACTCTGGGATGAGCAGTTCTTC.

The CDR3 loop reads CASRGTRSNYEQYF. CDR3 in DNA: TGTGCCAGTAGGGGGACAAGGTCCAACTACGAGCAGTACTTC. The chain combines TRBV19 with TRBJ2-7; D perhaps matches TRBD1 (6 bases). This CDR3 comprises 14 residues. Trimming took off 6 bases at V and 3 bases at J, with 15 bases between the two ends. Germline V lookup: CDR1 LNHDA, CDR2 SQIVND (reference sequence).

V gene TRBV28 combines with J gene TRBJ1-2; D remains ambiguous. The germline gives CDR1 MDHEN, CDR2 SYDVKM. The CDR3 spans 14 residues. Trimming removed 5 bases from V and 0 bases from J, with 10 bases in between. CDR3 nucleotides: TGTGCCAGCAGTCCCTCCAGGACTAACTATGGCTACACCTTC. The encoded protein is CASSPSRTNYGYTF.